This T cell receptor beta chain was retrieved from a study of shared clonotypes between healthy human individuals. Broader study findings: Sampling covered nothing but blood. Tissue TCR repertoires likely differ from those found in blood.

Profiled with immunoSEQ multiplex PCR; TCRdb holds only in-frame clones, not every one. The data hold about half a million clones, with around 73% observed a single time. Concerning this clone itself: Its cognate antigen is unknown. With a much larger clone just one base away, this may be a read error.

The study enrolled healthy HIV-negative adults without recent acute infections or vaccinations as donors. The CDR3 contains 18 residues. The V and J ends lost 1 base and 6 bases, in that order; junction bases with no gene match: 13. CDR1 SGHTA and CDR2 FQGNSA come from the germline V gene. Sample: PBMCs. This sequence originates from a woman between 40 and 55 years old in good health. Some clones in this sample may be carry-over from other donors' samples. The chain couples TRBV7-2 to TRBJ2-7; 12 bases are a match to TRBD2. The CDR3 spells CASSLVPTRTSGIPEQYF. The CDR3 nucleotides are TGTGCCAGCAGCTTAGTCCCAACAAGGACTAGCGGGATACCCGAGCAGTACTTC.